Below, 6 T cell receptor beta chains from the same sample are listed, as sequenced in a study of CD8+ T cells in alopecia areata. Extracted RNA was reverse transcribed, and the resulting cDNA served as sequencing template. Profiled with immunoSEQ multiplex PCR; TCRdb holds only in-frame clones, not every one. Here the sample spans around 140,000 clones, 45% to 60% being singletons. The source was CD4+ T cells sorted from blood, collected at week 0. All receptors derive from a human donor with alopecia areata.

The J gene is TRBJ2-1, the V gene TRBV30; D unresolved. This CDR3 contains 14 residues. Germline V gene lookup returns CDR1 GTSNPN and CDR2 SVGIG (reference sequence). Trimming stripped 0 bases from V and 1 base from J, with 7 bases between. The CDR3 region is CAWSVGISYNEQFF. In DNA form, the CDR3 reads TGTGCCTGGAGTGTAGGCATTTCCTACAATGAGCAGTTCTTC.

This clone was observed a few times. CDR3 in amino acids: CAIGAYNEQFF. CDR3 nucleotides: TGTGCCATCGGTGCCTACAATGAGCAGTTCTTC. V is TRBV10-3 and J is TRBJ2-1; no clear D gene. The V gene's germline CDR1 is ENHRY and CDR2 SYGVKD. Trimming took 8 bases from V and 2 from J, leaving 4 bases between them. The CDR3 runs 11 residues.

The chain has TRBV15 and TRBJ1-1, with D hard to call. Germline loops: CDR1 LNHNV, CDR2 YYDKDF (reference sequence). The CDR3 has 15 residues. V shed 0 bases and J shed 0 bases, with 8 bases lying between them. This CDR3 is CATSRDLSVNTEAFF. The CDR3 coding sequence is TGTGCCACCAGCAGAGATCTGAGCGTGAACACTGAAGCTTTCTTT.

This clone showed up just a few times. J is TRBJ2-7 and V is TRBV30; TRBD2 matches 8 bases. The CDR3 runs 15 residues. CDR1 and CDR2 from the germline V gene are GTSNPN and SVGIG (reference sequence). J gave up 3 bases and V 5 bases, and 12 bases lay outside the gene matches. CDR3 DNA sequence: TGTGCCTGGGCCCCGACGGATAGCGGGATCTACGAGCAGTACTTC. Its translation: CAWAPTDSGIYEQYF.

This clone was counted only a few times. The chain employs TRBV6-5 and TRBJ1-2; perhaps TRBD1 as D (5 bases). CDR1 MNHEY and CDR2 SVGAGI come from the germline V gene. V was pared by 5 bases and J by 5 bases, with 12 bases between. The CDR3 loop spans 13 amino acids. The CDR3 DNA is TGTGCCAGCAGTACCGGGACCGCATATGGCTACACCTTC. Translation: CASSTGTAYGYTF.

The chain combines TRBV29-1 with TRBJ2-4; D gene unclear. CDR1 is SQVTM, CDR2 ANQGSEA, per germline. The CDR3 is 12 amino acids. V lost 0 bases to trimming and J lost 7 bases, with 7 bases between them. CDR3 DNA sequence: TGCAGCGTTGAAGAGTCACAGAACATTCAGTACTTC. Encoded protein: CSVEESQNIQYF. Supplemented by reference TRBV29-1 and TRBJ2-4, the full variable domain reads SAVISQKPSRDICQRGTSLTIQCQVDSQVTMMFWYRQQPGQSLTLIATANQGSEATYESGFVIDKFPISRPNLTFSTLTVSNMSPEDSSIYLCSVEESQNIQYFGAGTRLSVL.